The rows below give T cell receptor beta chains drawn from one sample of a study of shared clonotypes between healthy human individuals. Produced via immunoSEQ multiplex PCR; TCRdb's table is partial and in-frame only. Counted here are 2 million to 3 million clones, 80% to 95% occurring once; the ten biggest clones make up about 0.38%. Input material: naive CD4+ T cells from PBMCs. Source of these receptors: a young man in good health. Some clones in this sample may be carry-over from other donors' samples. Each CDR3 is given with its conserved first and last residue. The D gene is left open where the match is weak. Expanded clones get a size class; other rows say once, few or many, or leave the size out.

j_call,v_call,clone_size,d_call,cdr3_length,cdr3_nt,cdr3_aa
TRBJ2-4,TRBV30,.,.,12,TGTGCCTGGAGTAAGACGGTTCACATTCAGTACTTC,CAWSKTVHIQYF
TRBJ1-3,TRBV28,once,.,10,TGTGCCAGCAGCAGAAACACCATATATTTT,CASSRNTIYF
TRBJ2-7,TRBV28,.,TRBD1,16,TGTGCCAGCAGTTTATTTGGGACAGGGGGCTTTTACGAGCAGTACTTC,CASSLFGTGGFYEQYF
TRBJ2-1,TRBV6-1,.,TRBD2,16,TGTGCCAGCAGTGGAAGGGAGACTAGCGGCTACAATGAGCAGTTCTTC,CASSGRETSGYNEQFF
TRBJ1-2,TRBV19,.,.,16,TGTGCCACCACCGCGACTGTGGGGACGGGGAACTATGGCTACACCTTC,CATTATVGTGNYGYTF
TRBJ2-7,TRBV28,once,TRBD2,15,TGTGCCAGCAGAGCCCCCCAAGCGGGAGTGGCCGAGCAGTACTTC,CASRAPQAGVAEQYF
TRBJ2-7,TRBV20-1,once,.,11,TGCAGTGCCCCGGACAACTACGAGCAGTACTTC,CSAPDNYEQYF
TRBJ2-7,TRBV29-1,.,.,13,TGCAGCGTCGGCGGGATATCAACCTACGAGCAGTACTTC,CSVGGISTYEQYF
TRBJ1-2,TRBV19,.,TRBD1,15,TGTGCCAGTAGAAACACCGGGACAGGATTATATGGCTACACCTTC,CASRNTGTGLYGYTF
TRBJ2-3,TRBV7-9,few,.,15,TGTGCCAGCAGCTTAGGCGGGACTAGCACAGATACGCAGTATTTT,CASSLGGTSTDTQYF
TRBJ2-5,TRBV4-1,.,.,14,TGCGCCAGCAGCCAAGAAGGAACGGGTCGGACCCAGTACTTC,CASSQEGTGRTQYF
TRBJ2-7,TRBV28,.,.,15,TGTGCCAGCAGAATACGGACCCGCGGGACCTACGAGCAGTACTTC,CASRIRTRGTYEQYF
TRBJ1-1,TRBV6-1,.,TRBD1,14,TGTGCCAGCAGTGGCTCAGGGGGCCTCACTGAAGCTTTCTTT,CASSGSGGLTEAFF
TRBJ1-2,TRBV12-5,.,TRBD1,17,TGTGCTAGTGGTTTGGCGCGTGGGACAGGCTTCTACTATGGCTACACCTTC,CASGLARGTGFYYGYTF
TRBJ1-4,TRBV6-6,.,TRBD1,14,TGTGCCAGCAGTCTAGACAGGGTGAATGAAAAACTGTTTTTT,CASSLDRVNEKLFF
TRBJ2-7,TRBV10-3,.,TRBD2,15,TGTGCCATCAGGAACAGCGGGAGGGCCGACAACGAGCAGTACTTC,CAIRNSGRADNEQYF
TRBJ1-4,TRBV5-1,.,.,16,TGCGCCAGCAGCCCGGGACGGCCGACAACTAATGAAAAACTGTTTTTT,CASSPGRPTTNEKLFF
TRBJ2-7,TRBV5-1,.,.,16,TGCGCCAGCAGCTTGGCTGGGGCCGGGACGACCTACGAGCAGTACTTC,CASSLAGAGTTYEQYF
TRBJ2-1,TRBV2,.,TRBD1,11,TGTGCCAGCAGTACAGGGGGAAGACAGTTCTTC,CASSTGGRQFF
TRBJ2-2,TRBV2,.,.,10,TGTGCCAGCAAGACCGGGGAGCTGTTTTTT,CASKTGELFF
TRBJ2-1,TRBV9,.,TRBD2,17,TGTGCCAGCAGCGTTTCCCTAGCGGGAGTTGATTACAATGAGCAGTTCTTC,CASSVSLAGVDYNEQFF
TRBJ2-2,TRBV6-5,.,.,13,TGTGCCAGCAGGGTCCCCGTGGGCGGGGAGCTGTTTTTT,CASRVPVGGELFF
TRBJ2-7,TRBV5-1,.,.,13,TGCGCCAGCAGCTTGCAGGACCTGGGGGAGCAGTACTTC,CASSLQDLGEQYF
TRBJ2-5,TRBV7-2,.,TRBD2,16,TGTGCCAGCAGCCAGAGAGCGGGGAGGGAACAAGAGACCCAGTACTTC,CASSQRAGREQETQYF
TRBJ2-5,TRBV9,.,.,15,TGTGCCAGCAGCGTAGAGGCTAGCGCTGTAGAGACCCAGTACTTC,CASSVEASAVETQYF
TRBJ2-5,TRBV9,.,TRBD1,14,TGTGCCAGCAGCCAGAGTGCAGGGGGAGAGACCCAGTACTTC,CASSQSAGGETQYF
TRBJ2-7,TRBV27,.,.,15,TGTGCCAGCAGGACATCCGGGGCGCAAGGGGGCGAGCAGTACTTC,CASRTSGAQGGEQYF
TRBJ2-3,TRBV5-1,.,.,16,TGCGCCAGCAGCCTATTCCCCGCGGCCAGTAAAGATACGCAGTATTTT,CASSLFPAASKDTQYF
TRBJ1-5,TRBV6-6,.,TRBD1,16,TGTGCCAGCAGCGCGCCGGGACAGCCAAGCAATCAGCCCCAGCATTTT,CASSAPGQPSNQPQHF
TRBJ2-5,TRBV5-4,.,TRBD2,16,TGTGCCAGCAGCTTGGCTGGTAGCGGGTATTCAGAGACCCAGTACTTC,CASSLAGSGYSETQYF
TRBJ1-3,TRBV19,.,TRBD1,14,TGTGCCAGTAAGACCCGGACAGGGCAGAACACCATATATTTT,CASKTRTGQNTIYF
TRBJ2-6,TRBV28,.,.,14,TGTGCCACCTTAGAGAGCTCTGGGGCCAACGTCCTGACTTTC,CATLESSGANVLTF
TRBJ2-7,TRBV4-3,.,.,13,TGCGCCAGCAGCCAAGATGGGGCGTTCGAGCAGTACTTC,CASSQDGAFEQYF
TRBJ2-7,TRBV4-1,.,TRBD1,15,TGCGCCAGCAGCCAGCCGGGACAGGGGATTGGCGAGCAGTACTTC,CASSQPGQGIGEQYF
TRBJ2-3,TRBV6-1,.,.,13,TGTGCCAGCAGTGAAAGACCCACAGATACGCAGTATTTT,CASSERPTDTQYF
TRBJ2-7,TRBV7-8,.,TRBD2,19,TGTGCCAGCAGCAAACCTGGACTAGCGGGAGACAGGGGGGCCTACGAGCAGTACTTC,CASSKPGLAGDRGAYEQYF
TRBJ2-7,TRBV15,.,TRBD2,16,TGTGCCACCAGCAGAGAAGGGACTAGCGCAAGCTACGAGCAGTACTTC,CATSREGTSASYEQYF
TRBJ1-2,TRBV27,.,TRBD1,16,TGTGCCAGCAGTTTGGTACCGGGACAGGGAGGCTATGGCTACACCTTC,CASSLVPGQGGYGYTF
TRBJ1-3,TRBV7-9,.,.,14,TGTGCCAGCAGCCCAACAAGCTCTGGAAACACCATATATTTT,CASSPTSSGNTIYF
TRBJ1-2,TRBV9,.,.,13,TGTGCCAGCAACCGAGATGGGTCCTATGGCTACACCTTC,CASNRDGSYGYTF
TRBJ1-1,TRBV2,.,.,12,TGTGCCAGCAGGCCTCGAGGCACTGAAGCTTTCTTT,CASRPRGTEAFF
TRBJ2-5,TRBV7-3,.,.,15,TGTGCCAGCAGCTCGGACACAAGGGGTGGAGAGACCCAGTACTTC,CASSSDTRGGETQYF
TRBJ2-2,TRBV19,.,.,13,TGTGCCAGTAGTATCTACGACACCGGGGAGCTGTTTTTT,CASSIYDTGELFF
TRBJ1-5,TRBV28,.,TRBD1,15,TGTGCCAGCAACCCGTGGACAGGGCCCAATCAGCCCCAGCATTTT,CASNPWTGPNQPQHF
TRBJ1-1,TRBV5-1,.,.,13,TGCGCCAGCAGCTTGGGAGGGATCACTGAAGCTTTCTTT,CASSLGGITEAFF
TRBJ2-7,TRBV5-1,.,.,15,TGCGCCAGCAGCTTGCCGGGACTCACGGCCTACGAGCAGTACTTC,CASSLPGLTAYEQYF